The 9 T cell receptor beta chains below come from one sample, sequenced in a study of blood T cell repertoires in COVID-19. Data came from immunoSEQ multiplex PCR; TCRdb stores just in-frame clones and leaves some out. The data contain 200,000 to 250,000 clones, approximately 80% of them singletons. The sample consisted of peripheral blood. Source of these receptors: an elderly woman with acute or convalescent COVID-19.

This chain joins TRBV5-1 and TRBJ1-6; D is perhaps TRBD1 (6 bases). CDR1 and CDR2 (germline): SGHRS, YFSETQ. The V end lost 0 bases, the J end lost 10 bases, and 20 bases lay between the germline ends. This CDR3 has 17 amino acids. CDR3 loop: CASSLEWGQGKRSPLHF. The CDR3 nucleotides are TGCGCCAGCAGCTTGGAGTGGGGTCAGGGGAAACGGTCACCCCTCCACTTT.

CDR3 residues: CASSEISGGAEKLFF. The CDR3 DNA sequence: TGTGCCAGCAGTGAAATTTCGGGGGGGGCAGAAAAACTGTTTTTT. The J gene is TRBJ1-4, the V gene TRBV2, with TRBD1 as a possible D gene (6 bases). CDR3 length equals 15 residues. V dropped 2 bases and J dropped 8 bases, with 15 bases sitting between them. CDR1 is SNHLY, CDR2 FYNNEI, per germline.

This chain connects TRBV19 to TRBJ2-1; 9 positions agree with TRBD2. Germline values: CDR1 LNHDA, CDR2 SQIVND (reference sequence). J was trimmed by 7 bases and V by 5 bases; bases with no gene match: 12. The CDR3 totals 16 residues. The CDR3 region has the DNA TGTGCCAGTAGTCCGCGGGGAGCGGGAGGTGGTAATGAGCAGTTCTTC. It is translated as CASSPRGAGGGNEQFF.

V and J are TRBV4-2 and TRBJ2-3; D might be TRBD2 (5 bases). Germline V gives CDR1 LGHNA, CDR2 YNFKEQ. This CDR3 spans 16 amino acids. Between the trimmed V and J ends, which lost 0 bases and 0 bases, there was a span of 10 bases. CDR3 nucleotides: TGTGCCAGCAGCCAAGAGCCCAGCGGAAGCACAGATACGCAGTATTTT. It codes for CASSQEPSGSTDTQYF.

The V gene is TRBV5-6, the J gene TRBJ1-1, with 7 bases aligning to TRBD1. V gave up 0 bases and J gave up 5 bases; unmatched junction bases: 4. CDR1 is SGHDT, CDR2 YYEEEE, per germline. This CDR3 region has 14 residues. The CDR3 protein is CASSLVRGRTEAFF. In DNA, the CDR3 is TGTGCCAGCAGCTTGGTCAGGGGGAGAACTGAAGCTTTCTTT.

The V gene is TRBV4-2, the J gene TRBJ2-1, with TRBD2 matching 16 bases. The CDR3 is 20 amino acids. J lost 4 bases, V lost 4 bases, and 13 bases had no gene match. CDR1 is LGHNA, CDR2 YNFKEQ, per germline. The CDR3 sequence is CASSPTPGTSGRGAYNEQFF. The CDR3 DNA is TGTGCCAGCAGCCCGACCCCCGGGACTAGCGGGAGGGGGGCTTACAATGAGCAGTTCTTC.

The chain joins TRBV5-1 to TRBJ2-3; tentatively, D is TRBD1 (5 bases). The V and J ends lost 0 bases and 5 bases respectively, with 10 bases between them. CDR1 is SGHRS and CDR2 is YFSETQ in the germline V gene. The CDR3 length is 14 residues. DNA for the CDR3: TGCGCCAGCAGCTTGGGGGGCCGCGGAGATACGCAGTATTTT. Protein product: CASSLGGRGDTQYF.

The DNA of the CDR3 is TGTGCCAGCAGTGAGACTAGCGGGAGAAATGAGCAGTTCTTC. Translation: CASSETSGRNEQFF. The genes are TRBV2 and TRBJ2-1, with 12 bases lining up with TRBD2. Germline assignment: CDR1 SNHLY and CDR2 FYNNEI. The CDR3 is 14 amino acids. V lost 3 bases to trimming and J lost 7 bases; unmatched junction nucleotides: 1.

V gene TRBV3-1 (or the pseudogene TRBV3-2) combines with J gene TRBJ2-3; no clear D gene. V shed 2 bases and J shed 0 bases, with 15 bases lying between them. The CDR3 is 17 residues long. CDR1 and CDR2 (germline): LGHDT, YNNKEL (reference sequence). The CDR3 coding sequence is TGTGCCAGCAGCCAATTCAACCGGGTTTCTAGCACAGATACGCAGTATTTT. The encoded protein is CASSQFNRVSSTDTQYF.